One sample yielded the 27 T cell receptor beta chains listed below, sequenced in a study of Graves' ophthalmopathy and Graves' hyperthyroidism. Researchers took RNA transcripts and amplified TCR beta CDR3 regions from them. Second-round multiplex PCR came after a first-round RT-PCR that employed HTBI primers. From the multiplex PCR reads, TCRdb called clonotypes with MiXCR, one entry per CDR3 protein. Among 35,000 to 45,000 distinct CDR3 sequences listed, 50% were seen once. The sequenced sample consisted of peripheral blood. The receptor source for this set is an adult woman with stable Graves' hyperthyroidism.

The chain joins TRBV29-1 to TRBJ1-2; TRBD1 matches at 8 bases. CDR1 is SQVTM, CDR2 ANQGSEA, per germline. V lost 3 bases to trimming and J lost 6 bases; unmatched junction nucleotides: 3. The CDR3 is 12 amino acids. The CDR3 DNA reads TGCAGCGTTGACCGGACAGGGAATGGCTACACCTTC. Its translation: CSVDRTGNGYTF.

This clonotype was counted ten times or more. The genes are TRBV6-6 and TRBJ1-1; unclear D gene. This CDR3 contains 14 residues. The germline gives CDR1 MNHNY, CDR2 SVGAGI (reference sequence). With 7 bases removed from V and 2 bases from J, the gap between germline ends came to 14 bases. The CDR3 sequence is CASIDRRSNTEAFF. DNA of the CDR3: TGTGCCAGCATTGACCGGAGGTCTAACACTGAAGCTTTCTTT.

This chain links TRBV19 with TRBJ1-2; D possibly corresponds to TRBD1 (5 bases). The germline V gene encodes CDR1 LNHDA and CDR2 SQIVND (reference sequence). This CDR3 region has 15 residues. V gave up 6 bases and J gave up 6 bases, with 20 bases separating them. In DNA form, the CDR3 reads TGTGCCAGTAGGGATCCGGGGCAGTTGGGGGATGGCTACACCTTC. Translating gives CASRDPGQLGDGYTF.

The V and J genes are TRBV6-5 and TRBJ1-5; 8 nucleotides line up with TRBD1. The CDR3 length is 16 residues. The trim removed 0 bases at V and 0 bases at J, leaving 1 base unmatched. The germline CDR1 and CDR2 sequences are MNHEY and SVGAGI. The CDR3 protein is CASSYSGQGSNQPQHF. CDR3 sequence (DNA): TGTGCCAGCAGTTACTCTGGACAGGGTAGCAATCAGCCCCAGCATTTT.

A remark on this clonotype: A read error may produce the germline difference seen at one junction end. CDR3 residues: CASTGTGGLYEQYF. CDR3 nucleotide sequence: TGCGCCAGCACCGGGACAGGGGGCCTCTACGAGCAGTACTTC. The chain uses TRBV11-2 and TRBJ2-7, with 12 bases fitting TRBD1. Germline values: CDR1 SGHAT, CDR2 FQNNGV. CDR3 length: 14 residues.

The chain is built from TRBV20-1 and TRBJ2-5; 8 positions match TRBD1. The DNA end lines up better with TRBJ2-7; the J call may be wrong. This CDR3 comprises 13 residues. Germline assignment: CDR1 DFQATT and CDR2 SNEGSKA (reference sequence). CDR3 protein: CSALRTGYYEQYF. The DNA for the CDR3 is TGCAGTGCTTTACGGACAGGGTACTACGAGCAGTACTTC.

The CDR3 here is CSLESGGNSFYEQYF. The CDR3 coding sequence is TGCAGCTTAGAGTCAGGGGGGAATTCTTTCTACGAGCAGTACTTC. J is TRBJ2-7 and V is TRBV29-1, with a tentative D call TRBD1 (7 bases). This CDR3 spans 15 amino acids. Trimming removed 8 bases at V and 3 bases at J, with 23 bases between. Germline V CDR1 and CDR2: SQVTM, ANQGSEA.

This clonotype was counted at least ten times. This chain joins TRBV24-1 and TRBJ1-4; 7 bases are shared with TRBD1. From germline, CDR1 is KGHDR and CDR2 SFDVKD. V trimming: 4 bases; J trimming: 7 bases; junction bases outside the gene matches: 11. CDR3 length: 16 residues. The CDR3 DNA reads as TGTGCCACCAGTGAGTCTACAGGGGCCGCCTTTGAAAAACTGTTTTTT. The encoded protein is CATSESTGAAFEKLFF.

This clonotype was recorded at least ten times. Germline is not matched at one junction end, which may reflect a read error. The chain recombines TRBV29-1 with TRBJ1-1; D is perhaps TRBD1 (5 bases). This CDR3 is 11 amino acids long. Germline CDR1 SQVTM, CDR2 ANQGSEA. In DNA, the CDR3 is TGCAGCGGGGAGGGGAACGCTGAAGCTTTCTTT. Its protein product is CSGEGNAEAFF.

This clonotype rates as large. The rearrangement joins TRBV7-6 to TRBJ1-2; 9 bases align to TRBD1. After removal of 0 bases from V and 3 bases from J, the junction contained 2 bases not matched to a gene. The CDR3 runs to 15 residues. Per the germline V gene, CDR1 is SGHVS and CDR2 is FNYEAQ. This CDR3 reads CASSLATGGDYGYTF. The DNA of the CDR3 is TGTGCCAGCAGCTTAGCCACAGGGGGCGACTATGGCTACACCTTC.

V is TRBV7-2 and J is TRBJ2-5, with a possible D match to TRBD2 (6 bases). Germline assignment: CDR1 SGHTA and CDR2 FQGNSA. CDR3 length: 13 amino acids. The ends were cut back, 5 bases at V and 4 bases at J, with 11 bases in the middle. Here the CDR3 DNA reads TGTGCCAGCAGCCAACAAGCGGGAGAGACCCAGTACTTC. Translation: CASSQQAGETQYF.

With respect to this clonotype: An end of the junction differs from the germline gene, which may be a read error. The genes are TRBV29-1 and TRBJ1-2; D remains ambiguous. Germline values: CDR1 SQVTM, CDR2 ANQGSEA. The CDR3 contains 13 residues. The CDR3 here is CGVTDRVSYSYAF. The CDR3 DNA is TGCGGCGTAACCGACCGCGTGAGCTATAGCTACGCCTTC.

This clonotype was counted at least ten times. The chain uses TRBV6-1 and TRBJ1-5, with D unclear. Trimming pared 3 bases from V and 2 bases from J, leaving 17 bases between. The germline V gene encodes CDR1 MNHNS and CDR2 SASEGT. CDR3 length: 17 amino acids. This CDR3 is CASSDNLRAFGNQPQHF. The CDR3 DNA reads TGTGCCAGCAGTGACAATTTAAGGGCTTTTGGCAATCAGCCCCAGCATTTT.

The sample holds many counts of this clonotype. The DNA of the CDR3 is TGTGCCTGGATCCCTAGGGGGAACACTGAAGCTTTCTTT. Translated: CAWIPRGNTEAFF. V usage is TRBV30 and J usage is TRBJ1-1; possibly TRBD1 for D (5 bases). V was trimmed by 4 bases and J by 1 base, leaving 10 bases between them. The germline gives CDR1 GTSNPN, CDR2 SVGIG (reference sequence). This CDR3 has 13 amino acids.

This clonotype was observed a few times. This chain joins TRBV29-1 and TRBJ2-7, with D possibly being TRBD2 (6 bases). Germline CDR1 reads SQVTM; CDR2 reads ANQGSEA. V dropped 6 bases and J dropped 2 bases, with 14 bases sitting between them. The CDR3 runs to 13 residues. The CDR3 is CSVTRGGPYEQYF. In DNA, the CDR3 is TGCAGCGTCACCCGGGGAGGACCCTACGAGCAGTACTTC.

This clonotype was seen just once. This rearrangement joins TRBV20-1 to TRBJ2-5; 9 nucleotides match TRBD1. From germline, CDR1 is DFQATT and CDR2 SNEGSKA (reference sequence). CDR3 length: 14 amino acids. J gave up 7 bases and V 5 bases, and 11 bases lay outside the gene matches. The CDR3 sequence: CSAATGDRVGTQYF. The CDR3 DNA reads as TGCAGTGCTGCTACAGGGGACAGGGTCGGGACCCAGTACTTC.

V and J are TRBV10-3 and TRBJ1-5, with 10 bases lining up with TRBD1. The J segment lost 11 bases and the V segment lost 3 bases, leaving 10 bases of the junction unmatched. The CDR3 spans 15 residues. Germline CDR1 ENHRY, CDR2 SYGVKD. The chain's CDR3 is CAISEGGQGTYAQHF. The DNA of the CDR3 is TGTGCCATCAGTGAAGGGGGACAGGGGACGTACGCCCAGCATTTT.

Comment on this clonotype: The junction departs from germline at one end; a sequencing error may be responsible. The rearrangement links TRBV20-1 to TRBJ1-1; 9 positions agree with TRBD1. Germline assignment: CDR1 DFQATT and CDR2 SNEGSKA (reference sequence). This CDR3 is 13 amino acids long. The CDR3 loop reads CSASGQGRTEAFF. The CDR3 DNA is TGCAGTGCCAGCGGACAGGGGAGGACTGAGGCTTTCTTT.

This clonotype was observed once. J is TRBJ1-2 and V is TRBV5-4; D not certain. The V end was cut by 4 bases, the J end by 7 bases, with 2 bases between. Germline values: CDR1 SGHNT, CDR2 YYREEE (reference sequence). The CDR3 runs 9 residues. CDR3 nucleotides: TGTGCCAGCAGCCTTGGCTACACCTTC. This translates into CASSLGYTF.

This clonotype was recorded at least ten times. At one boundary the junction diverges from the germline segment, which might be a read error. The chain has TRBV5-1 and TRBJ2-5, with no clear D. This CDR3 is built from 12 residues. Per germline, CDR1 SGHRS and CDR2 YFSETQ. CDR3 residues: CASSLSQETRYF. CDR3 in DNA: TGCGCCAGCAGCTTGAGTCAAGAGACCCGGTACTTC.

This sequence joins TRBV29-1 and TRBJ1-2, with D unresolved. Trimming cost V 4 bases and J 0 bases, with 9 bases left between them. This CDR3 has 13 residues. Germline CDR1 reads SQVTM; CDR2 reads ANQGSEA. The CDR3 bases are TGCAGCGTTGTGGACGGAGCTAACTATGGCTACACCTTC. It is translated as CSVVDGANYGYTF.

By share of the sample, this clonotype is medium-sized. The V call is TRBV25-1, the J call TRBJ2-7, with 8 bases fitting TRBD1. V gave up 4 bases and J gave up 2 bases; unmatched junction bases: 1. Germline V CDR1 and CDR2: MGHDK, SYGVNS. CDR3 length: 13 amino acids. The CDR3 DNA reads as TGTGCCAGCAGTGGGACAGGGACCTACGAGCAGTACTTC. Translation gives CASSGTGTYEQYF.

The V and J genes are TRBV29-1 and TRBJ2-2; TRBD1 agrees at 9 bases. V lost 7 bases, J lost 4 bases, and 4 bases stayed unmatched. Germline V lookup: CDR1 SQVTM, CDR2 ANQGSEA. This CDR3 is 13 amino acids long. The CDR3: CSADRGTTGELFF. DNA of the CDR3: TGCAGCGCTGACAGGGGGACCACCGGGGAGCTGTTTTTT.

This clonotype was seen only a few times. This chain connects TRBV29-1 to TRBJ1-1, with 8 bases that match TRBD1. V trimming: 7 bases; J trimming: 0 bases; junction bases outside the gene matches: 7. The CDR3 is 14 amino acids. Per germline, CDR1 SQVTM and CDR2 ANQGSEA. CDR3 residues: CSAGTGRMNTEAFF. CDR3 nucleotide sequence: TGCAGCGCCGGGACAGGCCGTATGAACACTGAAGCTTTCTTT.

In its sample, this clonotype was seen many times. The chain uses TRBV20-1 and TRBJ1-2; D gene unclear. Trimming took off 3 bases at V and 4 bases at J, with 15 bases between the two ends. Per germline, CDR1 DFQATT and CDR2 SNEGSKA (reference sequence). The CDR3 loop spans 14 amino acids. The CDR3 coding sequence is TGCAGTGCTAGCTCGGGCGGAAGAGTCTATGGCTACACCTTC. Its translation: CSASSGGRVYGYTF.

CDR3 DNA: TGTGCCAGCAGACCCGCGACTAGCGGGAGCTCCTACGAGCAGTACTTC. Translating gives CASRPATSGSSYEQYF. The V and J genes are TRBV7-9 and TRBJ2-7, with 12 bases that match TRBD2. Germline loops: CDR1 SEHNR, CDR2 FQNEAQ (reference sequence). Trimming took 6 bases from V and 0 from J; bases not matched to a gene: 6. This CDR3 is 16 amino acids long.

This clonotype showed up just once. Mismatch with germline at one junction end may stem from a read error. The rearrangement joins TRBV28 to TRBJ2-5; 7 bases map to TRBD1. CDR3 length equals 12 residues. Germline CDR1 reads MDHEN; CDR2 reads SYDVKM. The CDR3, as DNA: TGTGCCAGTACAGGGGCCGGGAAGACCCGGTACTTC. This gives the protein CASTGAGKTRYF.